The clone carrying this TCR beta chain was found a few times. Antigen unknown. Sequencing used cDNA as its template, made by extracting RNA and reverse transcribing it. The protocol was immunoSEQ multiplex PCR, while the TCRdb copy is restricted to in-frame clones and leaves out a portion. The table records more than 95,000 clones, 41% of them present only once. This sample was taken from a study of CD8+ T cells in alopecia areata. The investigators collected lesional scalp punch biopsies and peripheral blood from alopecia areata patients. PBMCs yielded sorted CD4+ and CD8+ T cells. V was pared by 7 bases and J by 1 base, with 10 bases of the junction left unmatched. Germline V gene lookup returns CDR1 MDHEN and CDR2 SYDVKM. This CDR3 has 15 residues. Notes on the study in general: Lesional scalp displayed greater clonality than normal scalp, most notably in alopecia totalis/universalis.

The chain has TRBV28 and TRBJ2-7; TRBD1 matches 7 bases. This clonotype was obtained from a human donor with alopecia areata. The sequenced sample consisted of CD4+ T cells sorted from blood. The CDR3 bases are TGTGCCAGCATCGGTCCGGGACAGTCTTCCTACGAGCAGTACTTC. Protein: CASIGPGQSSYEQYF.